This section outlines one TCR beta chain sequence together with its context. Its specificity is not known. These data belong to a study of cytomegalovirus exposure and HLA in healthy donors. Study-wide context: Researchers previously reported finding 90 million to 130 million unique TCR beta sequences from around 200 million T cells. Overall study results and limits: Rare TCR sequences dominated, though some public TCRs recurred in many donors. Associated with cytomegalovirus, according to the listing, were fewer than 200 TCR beta chains. In a later analysis, CMV-associated beta chains were mostly HLA-associated, it appeared.

This CDR3 is built from 15 residues. With 6 bases removed from V and 4 bases from J, the gap between germline ends came to 18 bases. Per germline, CDR1 MNHEY and CDR2 SVGAGI. PCR primers comprised 60 Vbeta and 13 Jbeta primers. Clones were read by immunoSEQ multiplex PCR, and TCRdb kept only the in-frame ones, dropping some. The sample lists around 64,000 clones, approximately 85% seen once, with approximately 12% in the top ten. The source material was PBMCs. This sequence joins TRBV6-5 and TRBJ1-1; D might be TRBD1 (5 bases). The TCR sequence derives from a female donor in good health and CMV-seronegative. The CDR3 DNA is TGTGCCAGCAGCAGAGGCAGGCGCCAGGGCACTGAAGCTTTCTTT. This translates into CASSRGRRQGTEAFF.